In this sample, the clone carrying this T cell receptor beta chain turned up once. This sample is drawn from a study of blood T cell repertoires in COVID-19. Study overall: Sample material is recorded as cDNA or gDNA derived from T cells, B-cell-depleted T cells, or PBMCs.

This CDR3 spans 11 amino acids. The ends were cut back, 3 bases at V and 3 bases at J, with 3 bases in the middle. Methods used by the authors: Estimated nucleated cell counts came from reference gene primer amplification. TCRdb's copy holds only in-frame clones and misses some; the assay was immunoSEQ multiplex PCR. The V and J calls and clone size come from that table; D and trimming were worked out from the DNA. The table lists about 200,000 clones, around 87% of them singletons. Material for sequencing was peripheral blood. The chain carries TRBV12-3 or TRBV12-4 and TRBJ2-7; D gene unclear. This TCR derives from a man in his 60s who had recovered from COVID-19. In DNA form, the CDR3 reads TGTGCCAGCAGTTTTAGCTACGAGCAGTACTTC. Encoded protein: CASSFSYEQYF.